The source of this T cell receptor (beta chain) is a study of T cell responses to AZD1222 COVID-19 vaccine. Points on this clone: The antigen remains unidentified.

Study-wide results and limits: Most donors were white British and more were female, and clonal diversity was possibly underestimated. Vaccine-associated CD4 TCRs ranged over spike, dominating at 160-218 and 743-854. Increases in Spike-specific TCR breadth and depth were seen after two AZD1222 doses.

Germline V gene sequence: CDR1 LNHNV, CDR2 YYDKDF (reference sequence). Trimming at V came to 2 bases and at J to 4 bases, leaving 8 bases not matched to a gene. CDR3 size: 16 residues. The repertoire was sequenced with immunoSEQ multiplex PCR; TCRdb's copy has only in-frame clones and lacks some. The table has 150,000 to 200,000 clones, approximately 90% seen once. The chain joins TRBV15 to TRBJ2-7; TRBD1 matches 10 bases. The sample here was peripheral blood, taken on day 0 of AZD1222 vaccination. The origin of this receptor is an adult in good health. CDR3 in amino acids: CATSRRPGTGVYEQYF. The CDR3 region has the DNA TGTGCCACCAGCAGACGACCCGGGACAGGGGTTTACGAGCAGTACTTC.